The rows below give T cell receptor beta chains drawn from one sample of a study of T cells in Graves' hyperthyroidism and ophthalmopathy. TCRdb used MiXCR to reprocess the multiplex PCR reads, holding one entry per CDR3 protein. This table has some 570,000 distinct CDR3 sequences, 12% to 15% appearing once. The sequencing input was blood. The receptor set was obtained from a woman aged 18 to 35 with Graves' ophthalmopathy. Both conserved end residues are part of each CDR3. The D gene is left open where the match is weak. The size of a clone is reported for some rows only, either as once, few or many, or as a class for expanded clones.

j_call v_call d_call clone_size cdr3_aa cdr3_nt
TRBJ2-3 TRBV3-1 TRBD2 many CASSQWLAGGYGTQYF TGTGCCAGCAGCCAATGGCTAGCGGGAGGTTATGGTACGCAGTATTTT
TRBJ2-7 TRBV14 - few CASSQDDRTDEQYF TGTGCCAGCAGCCAAGATGACAGGACGGACGAGCAGTACTTC
TRBJ2-2 TRBV2 TRBD2 many CASTSGIDGGELFF TGTGCCAGCACTAGCGGGATAGATGGCGGGGAGCTGTTTTTT
TRBJ1-4 TRBV11-2 - many CASSPLGGSLEKLFF TGTGCCAGCAGCCCCCTAGGGGGAAGTTTGGAAAAACTGTTTTTT
TRBJ2-3 TRBV28 TRBD1 - CASSFSWTGGGDTQYF TGTGCCAGCAGTTTTAGCTGGACAGGGGGTGGTGATACGCAGTATTTT
TRBJ1-1 TRBV20-1 - many CSAPYLGGDTEAFF TGCAGTGCCCCCTACCTTGGGGGGGACACTGAAGCTTTCTTT
TRBJ2-1 TRBV20-1 - many CSAPRPGPYNEQFF TGCAGTGCTCCACGTCCGGGACCCTACAATGAGCAGTTCTTC
TRBJ1-4 TRBV10-3 - many CAISDKGGTNEKLFF TGTGCCATCAGTGACAAAGGGGGAACTAATGAAAAACTGTTTTTT
TRBJ2-5 TRBV5-1 TRBD1 - CASTSAGGGRETQYF TGCGCCAGCACGTCGGCAGGGGGCGGTCGGGAGACCCAGTACTTC
TRBJ2-7 TRBV10-3 TRBD2 many CAISESLAPYEQYF TGTGCCATCAGTGAGTCACTAGCGCCCTACGAGCAGTACTTC
TRBJ2-5 TRBV6-1 - few CASSFRSGWGEETQYF TGTGCCAGCAGTTTTCGCTCAGGGTGGGGGGAAGAGACCCAGTACTTC
TRBJ1-2 TRBV29-1 - - CSARKDGPYGYTF TGCAGCGCACGCAAGGACGGACCATATGGCTACACCTTC
TRBJ2-1 TRBV7-2 TRBD2 - CASSFEGLVSYEQFF TGTGCCAGCAGCTTTGAGGGACTAGTCTCCTACGAGCAGTTCTTC
TRBJ1-2 TRBV28 - many CASSLFGRVGYTF TGTGCCAGCAGTTTATTCGGCAGGGTTGGCTACACCTTC
TRBJ2-3 TRBV20-1 TRBD2 many CSARGTSGPRRDTQYF TGCAGTGCTAGAGGGACTAGCGGACCCCGGCGAGATACGCAGTATTTT
TRBJ1-2 TRBV28 - many CASSSGAALNYDYTF TGTGCCAGCAGTTCTGGAGCGGCCCTTAACTATGACTACACCTTC
TRBJ2-6 TRBV10-3 TRBD1 few CAISGGTGEDGANVLTF TGTGCCATCAGTGGGGGGACAGGGGAGGATGGGGCCAACGTCCTGACTTTC
TRBJ2-7 TRBV18 - many CASSPLGKNDEQYF TGTGCCAGCTCACCTTTGGGGAAAAACGACGAGCAGTACTTC
TRBJ2-7 TRBV30 - many CAWSSGPREQYF TGTGCCTGGAGCAGTGGACCGCGGGAGCAGTACTTC
TRBJ1-6 TRBV12-3/TRBV12-4 TRBD1 many CASSPKPWDSSYSPLHF TGTGCCAGCAGTCCAAAACCCTGGGACAGCAGTTATTCACCCCTCCACTTT
TRBJ1-5 TRBV18 TRBD1 - CASSPQGAARHF TGTGCCAGCTCACCCCAGGGGGCCGCGAGGCATTTT
TRBJ1-1 TRBV12-3/TRBV12-4 - many CASSLDSMNTEAFF TGTGCCAGCAGCCTCGACAGCATGAACACTGAAGCTTTCTTT
TRBJ2-7 TRBV12-5 - many CASGLVQYTYYEQYF TGTGCTAGTGGTTTGGTCCAGTACACCTACTACGAGCAGTACTTC
TRBJ1-1 TRBV6-1 - few CASSYRDLGAFF TGTGCCAGCAGTTACCGCGACCTGGGGGCTTTCTTT
TRBJ2-3 TRBV7-2 - many CASSLALIRQIPTDTQYF TGTGCCAGCAGCTTAGCCCTGATAAGACAGATACCCACAGATACGCAGTATTTT
TRBJ1-5 TRBV3-1 - many CASSQGALGGNQPQHF TGTGCCAGCAGCCAAGGGGCCCTGGGGGGCAATCAGCCCCAGCATTTT
TRBJ2-1 TRBV12-5 - - CASGLVLGDEQFF TGTGCTAGTGGTTTGGTACTAGGCGATGAGCAGTTCTTC
TRBJ1-2 TRBV12-3/TRBV12-4 - many CASSLRIPHGYTF TGTGCCAGCAGCCTAAGGATTCCCCATGGCTACACCTTC
TRBJ1-6 TRBV28 - - CASSLHNSPLHF TGTGCCAGCAGTTTACATAATTCACCCCTCCACTTT
TRBJ2-2 TRBV3-1 - many CASSQERGNTGELFF TGTGCCAGCAGCCAAGAGCGAGGGAACACCGGGGAGCTGTTTTTT
TRBJ2-1 TRBV28 TRBD1 few CASSSPGYRGSNEQFF TGTGCCAGCAGTTCCCCGGGATACAGGGGGAGCAATGAGCAGTTCTTC
TRBJ2-7 TRBV28 - many CASSGVAGLYEQYF TGTGCCAGCAGTGGGGTTGCGGGGCTCTACGAGCAGTACTTC
TRBJ1-1 TRBV28 - many CASSLPSLIAFF TGTGCCAGCAGTTTACCCTCATTAATAGCTTTCTTT
TRBJ1-2 TRBV28 - many CASSFPGFSYGYTF TGTGCCAGCAGTTTTCCAGGGTTTAGCTATGGCTACACCTTC
TRBJ1-2 TRBV7-2 - many CASKLWGNYGYTF TGTGCCAGTAAACTATGGGGGAACTATGGCTACACCTTC
TRBJ2-1 TRBV20-1 - - CSARDVRASDTGRQFF TGCAGTGCTAGAGACGTCAGGGCTAGCGACACTGGGAGGCAGTTCTTC
TRBJ2-7 TRBV6-5 TRBD2 - CASSYEGTSSYEQYF TGTGCCAGCAGTTACGAGGGGACTAGCTCCTACGAGCAGTACTTC
TRBJ2-5 TRBV7-9 TRBD1 many CAAGTGGQETQYF TGTGCCGCTGGGACAGGGGGGCAAGAGACCCAGTACTTC
TRBJ2-2 TRBV30 TRBD2 few CAWSVRVYGLAGFNTGELFF TGTGCCTGGAGTGTACGGGTTTATGGACTAGCGGGCTTCAACACCGGGGAGCTGTTTTTT
TRBJ1-1 TRBV28 - many CASQTFLDGAAFF TGTGCCAGCCAAACCTTCCTGGACGGCGCAGCTTTCTTT